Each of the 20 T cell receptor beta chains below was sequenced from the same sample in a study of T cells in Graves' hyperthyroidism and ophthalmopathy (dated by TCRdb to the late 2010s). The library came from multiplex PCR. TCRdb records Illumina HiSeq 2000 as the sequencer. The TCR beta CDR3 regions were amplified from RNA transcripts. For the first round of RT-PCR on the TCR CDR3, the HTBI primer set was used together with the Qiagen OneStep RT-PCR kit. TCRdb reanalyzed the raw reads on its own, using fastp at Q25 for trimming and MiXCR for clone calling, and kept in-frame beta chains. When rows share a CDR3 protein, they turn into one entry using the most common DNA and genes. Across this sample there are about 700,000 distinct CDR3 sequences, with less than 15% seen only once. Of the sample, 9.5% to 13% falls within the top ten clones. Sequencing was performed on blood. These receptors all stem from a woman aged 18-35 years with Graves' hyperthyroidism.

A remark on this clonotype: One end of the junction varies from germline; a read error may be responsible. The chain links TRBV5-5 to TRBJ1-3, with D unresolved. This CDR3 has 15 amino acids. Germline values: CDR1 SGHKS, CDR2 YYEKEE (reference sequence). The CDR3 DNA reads TGTGCCGGCAGCCGGACGCTGTCATCTGGAAACACCATATATTTT. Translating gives CAGSRTLSSGNTIYF.

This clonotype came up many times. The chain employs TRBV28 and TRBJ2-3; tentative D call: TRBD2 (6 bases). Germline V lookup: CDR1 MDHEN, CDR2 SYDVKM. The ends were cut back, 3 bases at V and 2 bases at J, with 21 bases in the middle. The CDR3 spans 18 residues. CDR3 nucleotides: TGTGCCAGCAGTTTGGCCCGTGGGGACTCCCTTATCACAGATACGCAGTATTTT. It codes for CASSLARGDSLITDTQYF.

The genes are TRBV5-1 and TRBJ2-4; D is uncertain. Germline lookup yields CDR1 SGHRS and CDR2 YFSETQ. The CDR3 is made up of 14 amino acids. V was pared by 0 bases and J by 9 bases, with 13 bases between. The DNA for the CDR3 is TGCGCCAGCAGCTTGGCCGGTGTTAAGAGCATTCAGTACTTC. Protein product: CASSLAGVKSIQYF.

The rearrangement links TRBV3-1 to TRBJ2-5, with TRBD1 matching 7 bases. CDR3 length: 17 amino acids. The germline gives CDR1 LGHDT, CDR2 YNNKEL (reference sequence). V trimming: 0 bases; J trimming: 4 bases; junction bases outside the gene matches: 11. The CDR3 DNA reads TGTGCCAGCAGCCAAGATGGCACAGGGGTATTCGGAGAGACCCAGTACTTC. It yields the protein CASSQDGTGVFGETQYF.

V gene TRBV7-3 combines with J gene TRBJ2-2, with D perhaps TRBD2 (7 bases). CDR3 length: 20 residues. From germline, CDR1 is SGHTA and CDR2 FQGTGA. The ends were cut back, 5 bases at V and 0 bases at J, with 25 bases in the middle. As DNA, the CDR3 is TGTGCCAGCAGCCTAAGCGGGACATACGAAATAAGCGCGAACACCGGGGAGCTGTTTTTT. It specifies CASSLSGTYEISANTGELFF.

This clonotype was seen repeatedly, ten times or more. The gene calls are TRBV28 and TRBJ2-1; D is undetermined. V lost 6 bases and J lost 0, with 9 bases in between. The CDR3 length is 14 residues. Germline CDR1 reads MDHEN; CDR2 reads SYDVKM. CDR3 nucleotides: TGTGCCAGCAGATTAATCAGCTCCTACAATGAGCAGTTCTTC. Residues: CASRLISSYNEQFF.

DNA of the CDR3: TGCGCCAGCAGCCAAGATCGCAGGGTAGGGGCCGGGGAGCTGTTTTTT. This encodes CASSQDRRVGAGELFF. This chain links TRBV4-3 with TRBJ2-2, with D tentatively TRBD1 (5 bases). The V end was cut by 0 bases, the J end by 6 bases, with 14 bases between. Germline values: CDR1 LGHNA, CDR2 YSLEER. The CDR3 consists of 16 residues.

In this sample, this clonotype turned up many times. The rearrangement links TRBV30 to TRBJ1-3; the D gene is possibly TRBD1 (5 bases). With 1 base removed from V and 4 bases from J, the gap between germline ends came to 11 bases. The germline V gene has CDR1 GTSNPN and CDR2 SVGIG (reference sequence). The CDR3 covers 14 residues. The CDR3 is CAWSAGTLGNTIYF. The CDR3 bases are TGTGCCTGGAGTGCAGGGACGCTGGGAAACACCATATATTTT.

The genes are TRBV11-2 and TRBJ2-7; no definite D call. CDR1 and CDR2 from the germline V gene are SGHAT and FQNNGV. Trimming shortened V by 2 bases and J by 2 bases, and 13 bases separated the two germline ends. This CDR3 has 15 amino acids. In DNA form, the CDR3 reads TGTGCCAGCAGCTTAACTCGGCTCACCACCTACGAGCAGTACTTC. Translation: CASSLTRLTTYEQYF. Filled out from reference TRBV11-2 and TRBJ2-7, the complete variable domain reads EAGVAQSPRYKIIEKRQSVAFWCNPISGHATLYWYQQILGQGPKLLIQFQNNGVVDDSQLPKDRFSAERLKGVDSTLKIQPAKLEDSAVYLCASSLTRLTTYEQYFGPGTRLTVT.

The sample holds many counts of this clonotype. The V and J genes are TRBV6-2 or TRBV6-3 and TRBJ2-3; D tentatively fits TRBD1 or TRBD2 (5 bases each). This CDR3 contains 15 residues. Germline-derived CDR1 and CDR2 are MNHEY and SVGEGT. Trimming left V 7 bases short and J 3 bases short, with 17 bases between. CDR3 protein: CASTPLGEKTDTQYF. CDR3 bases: TGTGCCAGCACCCCATTGGGGGAGAAGACAGATACGCAGTATTTT.

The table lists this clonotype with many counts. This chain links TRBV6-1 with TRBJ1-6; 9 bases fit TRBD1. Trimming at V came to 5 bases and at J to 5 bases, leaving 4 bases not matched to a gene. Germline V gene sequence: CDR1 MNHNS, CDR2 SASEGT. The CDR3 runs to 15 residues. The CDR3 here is CASSFGQGNNSPLHF. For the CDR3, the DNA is TGTGCCAGCAGTTTCGGACAGGGGAATAATTCACCCCTCCACTTT.

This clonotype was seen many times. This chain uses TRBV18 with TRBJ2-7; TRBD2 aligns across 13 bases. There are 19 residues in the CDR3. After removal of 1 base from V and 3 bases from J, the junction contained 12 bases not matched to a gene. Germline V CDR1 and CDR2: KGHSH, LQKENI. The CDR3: CASSPRGLTSGRGRYEQYF. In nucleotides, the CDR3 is TGTGCCAGCTCACCACGTGGTCTCACTAGCGGGAGGGGACGCTACGAGCAGTACTTC.

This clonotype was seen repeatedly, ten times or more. CDR3 region: CASSFSQGTIYGYTF. The CDR3 DNA sequence: TGTGCCAGCAGTTTCTCACAGGGGACTATTTATGGCTACACCTTC. V is TRBV6-5 and J is TRBJ1-2; 7 bases fit TRBD1. Germline assignment: CDR1 MNHEY and CDR2 SVGAGI. CDR3 size: 15 residues. V was clipped by 4 bases and J by 5 bases; unmatched bases: 10.

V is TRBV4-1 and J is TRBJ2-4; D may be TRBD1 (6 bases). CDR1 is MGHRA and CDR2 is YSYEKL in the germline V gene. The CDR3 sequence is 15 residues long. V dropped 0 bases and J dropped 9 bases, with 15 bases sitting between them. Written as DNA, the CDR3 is TGCGCCAGCAGCCAAGAAAGGGTCCAACAGGGCATTCAGTACTTC. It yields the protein CASSQERVQQGIQYF.

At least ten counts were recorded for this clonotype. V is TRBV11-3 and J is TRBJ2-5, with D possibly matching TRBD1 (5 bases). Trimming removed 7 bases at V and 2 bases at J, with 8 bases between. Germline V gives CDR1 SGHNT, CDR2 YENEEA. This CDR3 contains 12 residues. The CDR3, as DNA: TGTGCCAGCAAGGGGCCTCAAGAGACCCAGTACTTC. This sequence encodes CASKGPQETQYF.

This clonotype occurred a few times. The CDR3 DNA is TGTGCCAGCAGCCAAGTCACAAGCGGGACGGGCAAAAACATTCAGTACTTC. Translating it yields CASSQVTSGTGKNIQYF. This rearrangement joins TRBV14 to TRBJ2-4, with 7 positions matching TRBD2. CDR3 length: 17 amino acids. The V gene end was trimmed by 1 base and the J gene end by 3 bases; junction bases not matched to a gene: 9. Germline V gene lookup returns CDR1 SGHDN and CDR2 FVKESK.

The CDR3 bases are TGTGCCAGCGGAACAGGCGGTGGCTACACCTTC. The encoded protein is CASGTGGGYTF. The rearrangement links TRBV25-1 to TRBJ1-2, with D possibly TRBD1 on 5 matching bases. The CDR3 spans 11 residues. Germline V gene sequence: CDR1 MGHDK, CDR2 SYGVNS. V shed 8 bases and J shed 7 bases, with 11 bases lying between them.

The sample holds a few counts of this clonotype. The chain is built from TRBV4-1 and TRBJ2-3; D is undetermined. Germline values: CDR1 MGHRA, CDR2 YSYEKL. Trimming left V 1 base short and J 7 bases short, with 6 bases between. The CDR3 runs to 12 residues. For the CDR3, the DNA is TGCGCCAGCAGCCAAGGGTTCCATACGCAGTATTTT. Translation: CASSQGFHTQYF.

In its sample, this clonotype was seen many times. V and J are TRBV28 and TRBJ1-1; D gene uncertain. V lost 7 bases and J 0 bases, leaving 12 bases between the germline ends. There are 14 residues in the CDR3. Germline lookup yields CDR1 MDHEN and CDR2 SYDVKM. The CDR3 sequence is CASKGWSMNTEAFF. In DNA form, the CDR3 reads TGTGCCAGCAAGGGCTGGAGCATGAACACTGAAGCTTTCTTT.

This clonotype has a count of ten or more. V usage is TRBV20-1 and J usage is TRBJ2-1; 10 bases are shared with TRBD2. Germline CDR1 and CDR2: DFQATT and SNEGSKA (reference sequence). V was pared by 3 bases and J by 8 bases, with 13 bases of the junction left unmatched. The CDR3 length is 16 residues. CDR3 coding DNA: TGCAGTGCTAGCGCGTCCAGCGGGAGGGCCACTGATGAGCAGTTCTTC. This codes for CSASASSGRATDEQFF.